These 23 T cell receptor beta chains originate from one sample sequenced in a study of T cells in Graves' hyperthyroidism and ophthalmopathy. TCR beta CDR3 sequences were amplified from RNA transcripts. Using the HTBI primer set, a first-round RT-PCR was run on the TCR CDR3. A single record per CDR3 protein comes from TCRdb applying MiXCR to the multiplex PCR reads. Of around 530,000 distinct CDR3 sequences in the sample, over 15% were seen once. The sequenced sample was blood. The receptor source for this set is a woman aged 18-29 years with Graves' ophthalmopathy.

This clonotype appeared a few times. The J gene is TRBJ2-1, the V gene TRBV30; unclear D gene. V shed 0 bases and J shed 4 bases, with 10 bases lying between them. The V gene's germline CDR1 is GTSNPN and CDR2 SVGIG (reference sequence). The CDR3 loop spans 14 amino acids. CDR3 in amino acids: CAWSVYPKYNEQFF. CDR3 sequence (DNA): TGTGCCTGGAGTGTTTATCCGAAATACAATGAGCAGTTCTTC.

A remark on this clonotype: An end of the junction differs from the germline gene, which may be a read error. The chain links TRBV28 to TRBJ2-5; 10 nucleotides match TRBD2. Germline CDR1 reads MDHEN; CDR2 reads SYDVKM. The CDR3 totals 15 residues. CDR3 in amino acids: CVSSLPSGSLQTQYF. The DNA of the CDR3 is TGTGTCAGCAGTTTGCCTAGCGGGAGTCTACAGACCCAGTACTTC.

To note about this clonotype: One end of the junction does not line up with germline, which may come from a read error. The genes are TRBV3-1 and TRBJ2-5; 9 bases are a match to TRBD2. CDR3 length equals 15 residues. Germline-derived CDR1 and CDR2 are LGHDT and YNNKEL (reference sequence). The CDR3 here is CASSRISGGQEIQYF. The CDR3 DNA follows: TGTGCCAGCAGCCGGATTAGCGGGGGACAAGAGATCCAGTACTTC.

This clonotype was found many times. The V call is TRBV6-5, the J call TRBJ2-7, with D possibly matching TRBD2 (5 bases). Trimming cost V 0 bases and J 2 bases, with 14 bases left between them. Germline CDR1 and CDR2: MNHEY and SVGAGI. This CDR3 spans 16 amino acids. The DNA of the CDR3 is TGTGCCAGCAGTTACTCGACCGGACTTCCAGCCTACGAGCAGTACTTC. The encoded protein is CASSYSTGLPAYEQYF.

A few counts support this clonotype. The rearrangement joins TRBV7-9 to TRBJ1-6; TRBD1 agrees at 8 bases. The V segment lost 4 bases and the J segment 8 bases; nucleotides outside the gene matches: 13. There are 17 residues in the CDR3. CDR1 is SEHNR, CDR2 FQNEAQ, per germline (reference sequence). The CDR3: CASSSTIFGQGYSPLHF. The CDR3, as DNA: TGTGCCAGCAGCTCAACCATTTTTGGACAGGGTTATTCACCCCTCCACTTT.

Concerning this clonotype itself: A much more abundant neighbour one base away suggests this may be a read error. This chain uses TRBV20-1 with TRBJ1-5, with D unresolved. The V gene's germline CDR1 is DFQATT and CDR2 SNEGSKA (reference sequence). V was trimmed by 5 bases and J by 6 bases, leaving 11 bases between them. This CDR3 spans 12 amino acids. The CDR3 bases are TGCAGTGCTGGCCGGGGAGTTCAGCCCCAGCATTTT. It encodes CSAGRGVQPQHF.

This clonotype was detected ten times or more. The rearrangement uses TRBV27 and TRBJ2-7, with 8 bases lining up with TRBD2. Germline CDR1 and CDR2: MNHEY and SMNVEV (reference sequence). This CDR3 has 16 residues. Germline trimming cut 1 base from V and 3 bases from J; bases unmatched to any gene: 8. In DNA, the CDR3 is TGTGCCAGCAGTTTATTGTCCGGGGGGGAAATCTACGAGCAGTACTTC. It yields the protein CASSLLSGGEIYEQYF.

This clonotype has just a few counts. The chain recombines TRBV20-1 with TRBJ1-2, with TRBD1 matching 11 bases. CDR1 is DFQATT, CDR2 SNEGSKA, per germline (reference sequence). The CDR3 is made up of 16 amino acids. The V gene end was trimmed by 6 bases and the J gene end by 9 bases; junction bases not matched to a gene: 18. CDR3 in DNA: TGCAGTGCCCAAAGCGGACAGGGGGCAGGAGTAAGAAGCTACACCTTC. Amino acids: CSAQSGQGAGVRSYTF.

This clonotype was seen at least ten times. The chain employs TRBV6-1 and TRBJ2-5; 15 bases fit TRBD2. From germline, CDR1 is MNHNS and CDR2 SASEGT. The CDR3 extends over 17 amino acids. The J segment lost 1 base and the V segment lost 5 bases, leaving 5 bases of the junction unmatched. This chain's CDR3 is CASSPRTSGGVQETQYF. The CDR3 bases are TGTGCCAGCAGTCCTCGGACTAGCGGGGGGGTCCAAGAGACCCAGTACTTC.

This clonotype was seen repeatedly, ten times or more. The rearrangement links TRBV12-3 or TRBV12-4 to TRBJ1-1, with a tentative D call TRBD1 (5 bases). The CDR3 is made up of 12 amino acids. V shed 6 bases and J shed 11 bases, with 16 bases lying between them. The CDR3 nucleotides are TGTGCCAGCAGCCACGCCAGGGCTTCGGCTTTCTTT. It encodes CASSHARASAFF.

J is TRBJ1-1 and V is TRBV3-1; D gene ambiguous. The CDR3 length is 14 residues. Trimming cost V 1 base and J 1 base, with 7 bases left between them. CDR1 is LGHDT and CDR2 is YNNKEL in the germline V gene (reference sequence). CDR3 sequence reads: CASSQGWANTEAFF. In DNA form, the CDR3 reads TGTGCCAGCAGCCAAGGGTGGGCGAACACTGAAGCTTTCTTT.

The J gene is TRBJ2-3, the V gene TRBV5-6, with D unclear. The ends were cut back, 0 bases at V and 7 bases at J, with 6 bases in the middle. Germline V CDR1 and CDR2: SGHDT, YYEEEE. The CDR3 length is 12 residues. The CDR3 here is CASSLGSYTQYF. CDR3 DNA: TGTGCCAGCAGCTTGGGGTCTTATACGCAGTATTTT.

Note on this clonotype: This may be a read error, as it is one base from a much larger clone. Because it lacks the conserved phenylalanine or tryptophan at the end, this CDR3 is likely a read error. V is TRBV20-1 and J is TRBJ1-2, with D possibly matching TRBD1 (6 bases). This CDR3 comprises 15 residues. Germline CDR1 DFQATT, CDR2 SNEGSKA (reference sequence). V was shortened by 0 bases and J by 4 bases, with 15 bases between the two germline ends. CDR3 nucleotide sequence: TGCAGTGCTAGAGATCGTGGCAGGGGTCCCTATGGCTACACCTCC. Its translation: CSARDRGRGPYGYTS.

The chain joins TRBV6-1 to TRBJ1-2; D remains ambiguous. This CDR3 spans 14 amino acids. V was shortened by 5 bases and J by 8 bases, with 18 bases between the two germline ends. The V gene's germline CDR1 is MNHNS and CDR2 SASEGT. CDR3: CASSRTGMAGGYTF. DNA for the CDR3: TGTGCCAGCAGTCGAACGGGGATGGCAGGCGGCTACACCTTC.

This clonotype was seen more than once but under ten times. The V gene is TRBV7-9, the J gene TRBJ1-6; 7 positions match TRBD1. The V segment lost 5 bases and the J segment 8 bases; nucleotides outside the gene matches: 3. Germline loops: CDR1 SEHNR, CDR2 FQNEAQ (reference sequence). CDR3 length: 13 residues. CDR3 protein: CASSTDRDSPLHF. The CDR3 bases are TGTGCCAGCAGCACCGACAGGGATTCACCCCTCCACTTT.

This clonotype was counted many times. The CDR3 DNA reads as TGCAGCGCTCGCGCCCGGGGACAGGGAAATGAGCAGTTCTTC. This codes for CSARARGQGNEQFF. V is TRBV29-1 and J is TRBJ2-1; 9 bases are a match to TRBD1. This CDR3 has 14 amino acids. V shed 7 bases, J shed 7 bases, and the junction held 11 bases outside the gene matches. Germline CDR1 SQVTM, CDR2 ANQGSEA.

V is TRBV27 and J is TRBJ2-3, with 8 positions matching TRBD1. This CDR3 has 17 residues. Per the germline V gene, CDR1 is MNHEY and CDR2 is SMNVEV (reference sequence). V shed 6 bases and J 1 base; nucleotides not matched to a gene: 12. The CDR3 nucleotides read TGTGCCAGCAGCCCATCGACAGGGGCGCTCGGCACAGATACGCAGTATTTT. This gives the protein CASSPSTGALGTDTQYF.

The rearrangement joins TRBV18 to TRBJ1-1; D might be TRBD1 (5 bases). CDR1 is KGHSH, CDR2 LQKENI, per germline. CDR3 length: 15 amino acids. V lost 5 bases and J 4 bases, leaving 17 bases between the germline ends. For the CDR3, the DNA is TGTGCCAGCTCATCCAAACACGGCGGGGGCACTGAAGCTTTCTTT. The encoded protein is CASSSKHGGGTEAFF.

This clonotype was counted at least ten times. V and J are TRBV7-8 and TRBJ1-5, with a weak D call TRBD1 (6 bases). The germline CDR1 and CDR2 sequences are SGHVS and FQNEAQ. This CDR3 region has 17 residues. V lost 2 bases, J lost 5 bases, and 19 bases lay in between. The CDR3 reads CASSLYRDNVRDQPQHF. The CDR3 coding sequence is TGTGCCAGCAGCTTATACCGGGACAATGTACGCGATCAGCCCCAGCATTTT. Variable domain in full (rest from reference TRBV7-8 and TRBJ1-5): GAGVSQSPRYKVAKRGQDVALRCDPISGHVSLFWYQQALGQGPEFLTYFQNEAQLDKSGLPSDRFFAERPEGSVSTLKIQRTQQEDSAVYLCASSLYRDNVRDQPQHFGDGTRLSIL.

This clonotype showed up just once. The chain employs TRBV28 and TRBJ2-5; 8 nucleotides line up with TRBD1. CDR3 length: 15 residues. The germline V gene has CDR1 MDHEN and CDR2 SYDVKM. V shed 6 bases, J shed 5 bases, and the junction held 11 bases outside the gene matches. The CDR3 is CASRPRQGAWETQYF. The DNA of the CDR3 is TGTGCCAGCAGGCCACGTCAGGGGGCATGGGAGACCCAGTACTTC.

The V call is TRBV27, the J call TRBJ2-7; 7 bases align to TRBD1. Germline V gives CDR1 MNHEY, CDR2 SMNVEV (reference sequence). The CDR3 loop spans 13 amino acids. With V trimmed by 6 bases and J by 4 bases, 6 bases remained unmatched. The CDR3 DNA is TGTGCCAGCAGCTATTCACAGGGGTACGAGCAGTACTTC. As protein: CASSYSQGYEQYF.

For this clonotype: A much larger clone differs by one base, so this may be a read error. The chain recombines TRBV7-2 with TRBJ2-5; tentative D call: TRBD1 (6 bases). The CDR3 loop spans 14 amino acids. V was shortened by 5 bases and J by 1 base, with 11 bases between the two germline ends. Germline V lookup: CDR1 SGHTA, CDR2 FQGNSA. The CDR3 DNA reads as TGTGCCAGCAGCGTAGGACAGATCCAAGAGACCCAGTACTTC. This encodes CASSVGQIQETQYF. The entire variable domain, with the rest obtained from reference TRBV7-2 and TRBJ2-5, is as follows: GAGVSQSPSNKVTEKGKDVELRCDPISGHTALYWYRQSLGQGLEFLIYFQGNSAPDKSGLPSDRFSAERTGGSVSTLTIQRTQQEDSAVYLCASSVGQIQETQYFGPGTRLLVL.

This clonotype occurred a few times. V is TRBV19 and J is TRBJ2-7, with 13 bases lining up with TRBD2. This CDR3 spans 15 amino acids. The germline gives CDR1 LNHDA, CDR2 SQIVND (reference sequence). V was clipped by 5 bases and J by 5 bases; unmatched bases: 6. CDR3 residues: CASSPGLAGADEQYF. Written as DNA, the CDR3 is TGTGCCAGTAGTCCCGGACTAGCGGGAGCGGACGAGCAGTACTTC.